This note documents a single TCR beta chain sequence. This clonotype showed up just a few times. The antigen this receptor binds is unknown. The input lacks base qualities; no much larger clone sits a single base away. This sample's time point label indicates: newly diagnosed GD, antithyroid drugs for less than 3 months. For both TCR sequencing and RNA sequencing, RNA was extracted from PBMCs in TRIzol. The diagnosis of Graves' disease was made according to American Thyroid Association guidelines. Patients for the study were recruited at an endocrinology department in Xi'an, China. Each patient gave about 9.1 milliliters of peripheral blood, collected in an EDTA anticoagulant tube. Ficoll Paque Plus density gradient separation was used to isolate PBMCs, and no additional T cell sorting was done. An Agilent 2100 Bioanalyzer and agarose gel were used to assess RNA quality, and a NanoDrop 2000 was used to measure RNA concentration.

The germline V gene supplies CDR1 WSHSY and CDR2 SAAADI. The CDR3 runs 14 residues from the cysteine to the phenylalanine. Only the CDR3 DNA is retained, 42 bases long and in frame from the first base. Between the V and J ends, shortened by 7 bases and 3 bases respectively, the junction contains 15 bases. The data are from a study of regulatory T cells in long-lasting Graves disease (dated by TCRdb to 2020 to 2022). Concerning the study at large: Newly diagnosed Graves' disease patients had taken antithyroid drugs for less than 3 months. Peripheral blood TCR sequencing and RNA sequencing compared persistent Graves' disease patients with newly diagnosed Graves' disease patients. The study was registered as a clinical trial and conducted in China. A total of some 35 samples underwent TCR sequencing: some 13 from persistent and 20 from newly diagnosed Graves' disease patients. What the work shows at the level of the full study, not this receptor alone: Because the primary lesion, thyroid tissue, could not be accessed, the study looked at peripheral blood alone. As a limitation, the authors acknowledged that the small sample size may reduce accuracy. Patients with persistent disease shared more public clonotypes (about 2,500) than newly diagnosed patients did (nearly 1,000). Preferential use of TRBV28, TRBJ1-2 and TRBJ2-5 was observed in persistent disease, whereas TRBV20-1 and TRBJ2-1 were favored in newly diagnosed disease. Only the TCR beta chain was sequenced and analyzed. Compared with newly diagnosed patients, patients with persistent Graves' disease had lower TCR Shannon entropy and fewer highly expanded clones, which suggests clonal expansion.

The library was produced with multiplex PCR. Sequencing took place on an Illumina HiSeq 4000. To build TCR beta libraries, CDR3 regions were amplified by Arm-PCR using iRepertoire HTBI primers. PCR products were gel purified before sequencing. The published analysis was carried out like this. Across samples, about 63 TRBV and roughly 13 TRBJ segments were identified and used for gene usage analysis of CDR3 amino acid clonotypes. COPE and FqMerger were used to merge filtered high-quality paired reads into contigs. Contigs were aligned with BLAST to IMGT TRBV, TRBD and TRBJ reference genes, and CDR3 was defined per IMGT. Any clonotype with a frequency above 0.1% was counted as a highly expanded clone. Repertoire diversity was measured by Shannon entropy, and V-J evenness by the Gini coefficient. Clonotypes shared by more than one individual were considered public. Using fastp at Q25 and MiXCR, TCRdb reprocessed the public reads and kept productive beta chains. Each CDR3 protein gets just one entry, which takes the most common genes and DNA from the rows behind it. TCRdb's processing, not the authors', yielded these V and J calls. This sample is represented by 450,000 to 700,000 distinct CDR3 sequences; roughly 14% of them were singletons. Of the sample, 8.5% to 10% falls within the top ten clones.

The same sample was also used in a study of T cells in Graves' hyperthyroidism and ophthalmopathy. Looking at the second paper: Stable Graves' hyperthyroidism was defined as the absence of progression to ophthalmopathy over 18 months of follow-up. Hyperthyroidism patients were aged 18 to 65 years and newly diagnosed, with disease duration of less than 2 months. Patients with uncontrolled infections, other autoimmune diseases, pregnancy or lactation were excluded. Diagnoses relied on clinical symptoms, serum thyroxine and TRAb, thyroid ultrasound and orbital computed tomography. For the first round of RT-PCR on the TCR CDR3, the HTBI primer set was used together with the Qiagen OneStep RT-PCR kit. Blood samples also contained most of the expanded thyroid clonotypes (frequency above 0.001), which suggests that blood repertoires may reflect thyroid immune responses. A model built on a 13 V-J signature distinguished ophthalmopathy from stable hyperthyroidism, reaching 87.88% sensitivity and about 81% specificity in cross-validation and 80%/75% in testing. In validation, the model predicted progression to ophthalmopathy with 55% to 71% sensitivity and around 72% specificity, a median of approximately 6.5 months before onset. To identify distinguishing TCR V-J signatures, a discovery cohort of 90 to 100 patients was used, comprising some 45 with Graves' ophthalmopathy and 57 with stable Graves' hyperthyroidism. Prospective prediction of ophthalmopathy was tested in an independent validation cohort of 18 hyperthyroidism patients and roughly 16 patients who later progressed to ophthalmopathy. For training and testing, the roughly 93 patients in the discovery cohort were randomly divided in a 7:3 ratio. In roughly six Graves' hyperthyroidism patients, the study also compared T-cell repertoires from thyroid tissue with T-cell repertoires from blood. After blood sampling, hyperthyroidism patients were treated with methimazole at a starting dose of 30 mg daily, and ophthalmopathy patients were treated with high-dose intravenous methylprednisolone. Libraries were constructed in a second round of multiplex PCR, after which size selection and purification were carried out. Paired-end sequencing of the libraries was performed with 100 bp reads on an Illumina HiSeq2000. SOAPnuke was used to process the raw data, with reads discarded if the reads contained adapters or uncalled bases, had a mean Phred below 15, or lacked an exact constant-primer or identifier match. High-quality paired reads were merged with COPE v1.2.5, and unique nucleotide sequences were defined as clonotypes. Clonotypes were aligned to IMGT TRBV, TRBD and TRBJ reference segments using MiTCR v1.1. Analysis was restricted to V-J combinations with a frequency above 0.0001, which covered about 99% of repertoires. A TCS score was defined as the ratio between F50 (clonal expansion) and ExV (chaos), using BLOSUM62-based TCRdist between CDR3 peptides within each V-J. Welch's t-statistics and random forest reduced 500 to 650 V-J features to about 12, which were used in a naive Bayes classifier (R e1071). Sample size was not statistically predetermined, and blinding of investigators to group allocation was not performed. The paper describes TCR Vbeta CDR3 sequencing of 135 peripheral blood samples, made up of 40 to 45 ophthalmopathy patients, some 80 hyperthyroidism patients and about 17 progressor patients.

The sequenced sample was peripheral blood mononuclear cells (PBMCs), obtained at new diagnosis, from a patient treated with antithyroid drugs. The chain was built from TRBV10-2 and TRBJ1-2; the D gene identity is not certain. The TCR comes from a man aged 30 to 39 with Graves disease. Donor details come from another sample of the same person, matched by shared clones. The nucleotide sequence is TGCGCCAGCACCTCAGTTTCGGGTGACTATGGCTACACCTTC. This gives the protein CASTSVSGDYGYTF.